This TCR beta chain was sequenced in a study of cytomegalovirus exposure and HLA in healthy donors. The PCR made use of 60 Vbeta and 13 Jbeta primers. Sequenced by immunoSEQ multiplex PCR; TCRdb stores in-frame clones only, minus some. The sample records approximately 150,000 clones, approximately 73% being singletons. While unrecorded immune exposures were likely, the donors were nominally healthy when sampled. Remarks on this clone: Its antigen is as yet unknown.

Whole-study results and caveats: The authors listed around 150 TCR beta chains as cytomegalovirus-associated.

The CDR3 runs to 17 residues. The V end was cut by 4 bases, the J end by 0 bases, with 18 bases between. Germline assignment: CDR1 MGHRA and CDR2 YSYEKL. Sequences were obtained from PBMCs. The sequence was obtained from a man aged 25 to 40 in good health and CMV-seropositive. This chain links TRBV4-1 with TRBJ1-1, with a weak D call TRBD1 (6 bases). The CDR3 DNA is TGCGCCAGCAGCCTCCGGAATGGACAGTTCCTGAACACTGAAGCTTTCTTT. This translates into CASSLRNGQFLNTEAFF.